Below are 28 T cell receptor beta chains sequenced from a single sample in a study of identical twins. TCRdb reanalysed the 5' RACE reads using MiXCR and keeps one entry per CDR3 protein. The sample consists of just over 450,000 distinct CDR3 sequences, over 12% of them appearing once. The sample also formed part of further work on yellow fever vaccine responses in identical twins.

The sequencing sample was made of CD4+ T cells sorted from blood. The receptors were sampled from a woman aged 18-35 years in good health.

This clonotype has only a few counts. V gene TRBV7-2 combines with J gene TRBJ2-5, with D perhaps given as TRBD1 or TRBD2 (5 bases each). The length of the CDR3 is 14 residues. V was clipped by 5 bases and J by 6 bases, with 16 bases between them. Germline lookup yields CDR1 SGHTA and CDR2 FQGNSA. CDR3 coding DNA: TGTGCCAGCAGCCCTGGGGACCGGGGAAAGACCCAGTACTTC. This encodes CASSPGDRGKTQYF.

The V and J genes are TRBV27 and TRBJ2-7; either TRBD1 or TRBD2 may fit D (5 bases each). CDR3 length: 17 residues. Germline CDR1 and CDR2: MNHEY and SMNVEV (reference sequence). The V end lost 5 bases, the J end lost 1 base, and 21 bases lay between the germline ends. The CDR3 sequence is CASSPFRGVARSYEQYF. The CDR3 DNA follows: TGTGCCAGCAGTCCCTTTCGGGGCGTGGCCCGATCCTACGAGCAGTACTTC.

Remarks on this clonotype: The junction shows a germline mismatch at one end, possibly a read error. The rearrangement uses TRBV7-2 and TRBJ2-2; 8 nucleotides align to TRBD1. Per the germline V gene, CDR1 is SGHTA and CDR2 is FQGNSA. This CDR3 is built from 16 residues. For the CDR3, the DNA is TGTGCCAGCAGCATAGCTGGGACAGGCTACCCCGGGGAGCTGTTTTTT. This encodes CASSIAGTGYPGELFF.

This clonotype was found a few times. The chain carries TRBV20-1 and TRBJ2-3; 9 bases are shared with TRBD1. This CDR3 spans 17 amino acids. CDR1 is DFQATT and CDR2 is SNEGSKA in the germline V gene (reference sequence). The V and J ends lost 0 bases and 2 bases, in that order; junction bases with no gene match: 9. This CDR3 reads CSARDRYRGRITDTQYF. The DNA of the CDR3 is TGCAGTGCTAGAGATCGTTACAGGGGGCGAATCACAGATACGCAGTATTTT.

This clonotype was observed a handful of times. V and J are TRBV20-1 and TRBJ2-5; D is uncertain. The CDR3 runs to 13 residues. Germline CDR1 DFQATT, CDR2 SNEGSKA (reference sequence). V lost 3 bases to trimming and J lost 1 base, with 9 bases between them. The DNA of the CDR3 is TGCAGTGCTAGGTGGCAGGCCCAAGAGACCCAGTACTTC. The encoded protein is CSARWQAQETQYF.

This clonotype was detected a few times. The chain uses TRBV13 and TRBJ2-5; a possible D gene is TRBD2 (6 bases). The CDR3 is made up of 15 amino acids. Germline V lookup: CDR1 PRHDT, CDR2 FYEKMQ (reference sequence). V was trimmed by 4 bases and J by 1 base, leaving 13 bases between them. This chain's CDR3 is CASSWRRGIQETQYF. CDR3 sequence (DNA): TGTGCCAGCAGCTGGCGTCGGGGGATCCAAGAGACCCAGTACTTC.

The chain is built from TRBV5-1 and TRBJ2-1; TRBD2 agrees at 10 bases. With 0 bases clipped from V and 7 bases from J, the junction kept 13 bases outside the gene matches. Germline loops: CDR1 SGHRS, CDR2 YFSETQ. CDR3 length: 18 amino acids. The CDR3 DNA is TGCGCCAGCAGCTTGGCCCTCAGCGGGGGGGCCGTAGGAAATGAGCAGTTCTTC. The encoded protein is CASSLALSGGAVGNEQFF.

This clonotype has only a few counts. This chain uses TRBV28 with TRBJ2-4; D call uncertain. The length of the CDR3 is 15 residues. Germline-derived CDR1 and CDR2 are MDHEN and SYDVKM. The V gene lost 5 bases and the J gene lost 0 bases, with 11 bases spanning the gap. The CDR3 region has the DNA TGTGCCAGCAGTCGGCTATCCGGAGCCAAAAACATTCAGTACTTC. Its protein product is CASSRLSGAKNIQYF.

This chain connects TRBV11-1 to TRBJ2-3; D may be TRBD1 (6 bases). Between the trimmed V and J ends, which lost 5 bases and 6 bases, there was a span of 15 bases. Germline assignment: CDR1 SGHAT and CDR2 FQDESV (reference sequence). The CDR3 is 14 amino acids. The CDR3 DNA reads TGTGCCAGCAGCGACTCCACAGGGTCGGATACGCAGTATTTT. Translation: CASSDSTGSDTQYF.

The chain links TRBV30 to TRBJ2-5; D is tentatively TRBD1 or TRBD2 (5 bases each). The germline gives CDR1 GTSNPN, CDR2 SVGIG (reference sequence). The V end was cut by 4 bases, the J end by 3 bases, with 12 bases between. The CDR3 runs 13 residues. CDR3 nucleotides: TGTGCCTGGAAACGGGGACCCAAAGAGACCCAGTACTTC. Amino acid sequence: CAWKRGPKETQYF.

This sequence joins TRBV9 and TRBJ2-2; 12 bases match TRBD2. V shed 2 bases and J 7 bases; nucleotides not matched to a gene: 9. The CDR3 runs 17 residues. In germline, CDR1 is SGDLS, CDR2 YYNGEE. CDR3 residues: CASSVRPLAGGIGELFF. The CDR3 nucleotides read TGTGCCAGCAGCGTGAGGCCTCTAGCGGGAGGGATCGGGGAGCTGTTTTTT.

The chain links TRBV6-2 or TRBV6-3 to TRBJ2-1; perhaps TRBD2 as D (6 bases). Germline V gives CDR1 MNHEY, CDR2 SVGEGT. This CDR3 spans 13 amino acids. Trimming stripped 6 bases from V and 8 bases from J, with 14 bases between. In DNA, the CDR3 is TGTGCCAGCAGGGATAGCGGTGCGGATGAGCAGTTCTTC. Protein sequence: CASRDSGADEQFF.

This clonotype was counted a few times. The chain couples TRBV28 to TRBJ1-6, with a weak D call TRBD1 (5 bases). The V end was cut by 1 base, the J end by 13 bases, with 11 bases between. Germline V lookup: CDR1 MDHEN, CDR2 SYDVKM. The CDR3 runs to 13 residues. DNA for the CDR3: TGTGCCAGCAGTTTATTTGGGGCCAGTCCCCTCCACTTT. Its translation: CASSLFGASPLHF. Filled out from reference TRBV28 and TRBJ1-6, the complete variable domain reads DVKVTQSSRYLVKRTGEKVFLECVQDMDHENMFWYRQDPGLGLRLIYFSYDVKMKEKGDIPEGYSVSREKKERFSLILESASTNQTSMYLCASSLFGASPLHFGNGTRLTVT.

CDR3 region: CASSVLPGGQMNTEAFF. DNA of the CDR3: TGCGCCAGCAGCGTTCTACCCGGGGGGCAAATGAACACTGAAGCTTTCTTT. The rearrangement joins TRBV5-1 to TRBJ1-1; D may be TRBD1 (6 bases). With 4 bases removed from V and 0 bases from J, the gap between germline ends came to 19 bases. CDR1 and CDR2 (germline): SGHRS, YFSETQ. This CDR3 comprises 17 residues. The entire variable domain, with the rest obtained from reference TRBV5-1 and TRBJ1-1, is as follows: KAGVTQTPRYLIKTRGQQVTLSCSPISGHRSVSWYQQTPGQGLQFLFEYFSETQRNKGNFPGRFSGRQFSNSRSEMNVSTLELGDSALYLCASSVLPGGQMNTEAFFGQGTRLTVV.

The table lists this clonotype with a few counts. The chain carries TRBV14 and TRBJ2-3; 7 positions agree with TRBD2. Germline values: CDR1 SGHDN, CDR2 FVKESK. The junction had 13 bases not matched to a gene; V was cut back by 5 bases and J by 5 bases. CDR3 length equals 16 residues. For the CDR3, the DNA is TGTGCCAGCAGCTCCGGCTCGGCGGGAGAGGGAGATACGCAGTATTTT. Protein: CASSSGSAGEGDTQYF. The entire variable domain, with the rest obtained from reference TRBV14 and TRBJ2-3, is as follows: EAGVTQFPSHSVIEKGQTVTLRCDPISGHDNLYWYRRVMGKEIKFLLHFVKESKQDESGMPNNRFLAERTGGTYSTLKVQPAELEDSGVYFCASSSGSAGEGDTQYFGPGTRLTVL.

This clonotype was detected a few times. This chain joins TRBV10-3 and TRBJ1-1, with D tentatively TRBD1 (6 bases). This CDR3 contains 15 residues. With 3 bases removed from V and 1 base from J, the gap between germline ends came to 12 bases. Germline V CDR1 and CDR2: ENHRY, SYGVKD. CDR3 DNA sequence: TGTGCCATCAGTGATTGGGGGCGCGGGAACACTGAAGCTTTCTTT. Translation gives CAISDWGRGNTEAFF.

This clonotype has more than one count but fewer than ten. The chain combines TRBV20-1 with TRBJ2-7; TRBD2 aligns across 9 bases. The V and J ends lost 3 bases and 5 bases, in that order; junction bases with no gene match: 14. CDR3 size: 16 residues. Germline CDR1 is DFQATT and CDR2 is SNEGSKA (reference sequence). The CDR3 DNA follows: TGCAGTGCTAGCGAGGCTAGCGGGAAATTCGGCGACGAGCAGTACTTC. Protein product: CSASEASGKFGDEQYF.

This clonotype was detected only a few times. V usage is TRBV6-5 and J usage is TRBJ2-1; TRBD2 matches 8 bases. The CDR3 is 16 amino acids. J was trimmed by 3 bases and V by 0 bases; bases with no gene match: 4. Germline lookup yields CDR1 MNHEY and CDR2 SVGAGI. The CDR3 loop reads CASSYSGRGGYNEQFF. Written as DNA, the CDR3 is TGTGCCAGCAGTTACTCGGGCCGGGGGGGCTACAATGAGCAGTTCTTC.

In this sample, this clonotype turned up a few times. V gene TRBV20-1 combines with J gene TRBJ2-1; no clear D. The CDR3 contains 11 residues. V was cut by 2 bases and J by 6 bases, with 5 bases left in between. CDR1 is DFQATT and CDR2 is SNEGSKA in the germline V gene (reference sequence). The CDR3 reads CSARPLNEQFF. In DNA form, the CDR3 reads TGCAGTGCTAGACCCCTCAATGAGCAGTTCTTC.

J is TRBJ1-2 and V is TRBV25-1, with D possibly matching TRBD1 (6 bases). CDR1 is MGHDK and CDR2 is SYGVNS in the germline V gene. V shed 1 base and J shed 6 bases, with 15 bases lying between them. This CDR3 contains 15 residues. CDR3 amino acids: CASSESGGRGNGYTF. For the CDR3, the DNA is TGTGCCAGCAGTGAATCTGGGGGGAGGGGGAATGGCTACACCTTC.

The chain is built from TRBV18 and TRBJ2-7; possible D gene TRBD1, 6 bases. Trimming removed 3 bases from V and 6 bases from J, with 15 bases in between. The CDR3 spans 14 residues. Looked up from germline, CDR1 is KGHSH and CDR2 is LQKENI. CDR3 loop: CASSPYQQGSEQYF. The CDR3 region has the DNA TGTGCCAGCTCACCGTATCAACAGGGTTCCGAGCAGTACTTC. Combining the CDR3 with reference TRBV18 and TRBJ2-7 gives the whole variable domain NAGVMQNPRHLVRRRGQEARLRCSPMKGHSHVYWYRQLPEEGLKFMVYLQKENIIDESGMPKERFSAEFPKEGPSILRIQQVVRGDSAAYFCASSPYQQGSEQYFGPGTRLTVT.

V usage is TRBV7-8 and J usage is TRBJ2-3; the D gene is possibly TRBD2 (6 bases). This CDR3 contains 14 residues. Trimming stripped 5 bases from V and 4 bases from J, with 13 bases between. Germline values: CDR1 SGHVS, CDR2 FQNEAQ. The chain's CDR3 is CASSLRRDSDTQYF. The CDR3 DNA reads as TGTGCCAGCAGCCTGCGCAGGGACTCAGATACGCAGTATTTT.

CDR3 in amino acids: CASSLGAPSYSYNEQFF. The CDR3 bases are TGTGCCAGCAGTTTGGGGGCCCCCTCCTATTCCTACAATGAGCAGTTCTTC. This chain connects TRBV27 to TRBJ2-1; TRBD1 is a possible D gene (6 bases). V dropped 3 bases and J dropped 1 base, with 16 bases sitting between them. The CDR3 length is 17 residues. The germline V gene has CDR1 MNHEY and CDR2 SMNVEV (reference sequence).

This clonotype was seen a few times. The genes are TRBV28 and TRBJ1-6; D may be TRBD1 (6 bases). The V end lost 3 bases, the J end lost 7 bases, and 16 bases lay between the germline ends. The CDR3 runs 16 residues. CDR1 and CDR2 from the germline V gene are MDHEN and SYDVKM. The DNA for the CDR3 is TGTGCCAGCAGTTTGTTCCAGGGGCTTGGAAATTCACCCCTCCACTTT. Translating gives CASSLFQGLGNSPLHF.

This clonotype was observed a few times. The gene calls are TRBV27 and TRBJ2-6; D not resolved. Germline CDR1 is MNHEY and CDR2 is SMNVEV (reference sequence). The CDR3 runs to 15 residues. Between the trimmed V and J ends, which lost 4 bases and 0 bases, there was a span of 7 bases. In DNA form, the CDR3 reads TGTGCCAGCAGTTCCAGGTCCTCTGGGGCCAACGTCCTGACTTTC. This sequence encodes CASSSRSSGANVLTF.

V gene TRBV12-3 or TRBV12-4 combines with J gene TRBJ2-5; perhaps TRBD1 as D (5 bases). The CDR3 sequence is 13 residues long. With 7 bases removed from V and 4 bases from J, the gap between germline ends came to 13 bases. The CDR3 region has the DNA TGTGCCAGCATGCTGGATCAGGGAGAGACCCAGTACTTC. It yields the protein CASMLDQGETQYF.

V usage is TRBV30 and J usage is TRBJ1-1, with D tentatively TRBD1 (5 bases). The CDR3 contains 14 residues. The V end lost 4 bases, the J end lost 3 bases, and 15 bases lay between the germline ends. Germline V gene sequence: CDR1 GTSNPN, CDR2 SVGIG (reference sequence). Here the CDR3 reads CAWIRPGGDTEAFF. CDR3 in DNA: TGTGCCTGGATCCGCCCGGGGGGGGACACTGAAGCTTTCTTT.

This clonotype has just a few counts. This chain joins TRBV2 and TRBJ2-5; TRBD2 is a possible D gene (6 bases). The CDR3 loop spans 13 amino acids. Between the trimmed V and J ends, which lost 4 bases and 4 bases, there was a span of 10 bases. Germline V gene sequence: CDR1 SNHLY, CDR2 FYNNEI. In DNA, the CDR3 is TGTGCCAGCAGTGGAGGAGGGTCAGAGACCCAGTACTTC. This encodes CASSGGGSETQYF. Full variable domain (missing parts from reference TRBV2 and TRBJ2-5): EPEVTQTPSHQVTQMGQEVILRCVPISNHLYFYWYRQILGQKVEFLVSFYNNEISEKSEIFDDQFSVERPDGSNFTLKIRSTKLEDSAMYFCASSGGGSETQYFGPGTRLLVL.